This TCR beta chain was documented in a study of early T cells in non-severe SARS-CoV-2 infection. Study overall: Chains were unpaired, as sequencing was done on bulk RNA from unsorted whole blood.

Individual cDNA molecules received unique molecular identifiers. TCRdb reanalysed the 5' RACE reads using MiXCR and keeps one entry per CDR3 protein. The sample lists 77,000 or so distinct CDR3 sequences; approximately 15% were seen once. The CDR3 extends over 10 amino acids. V was trimmed by 3 bases and J by 10 bases, leaving 4 bases between them. The chain recombines TRBV12-3 or TRBV12-4 with TRBJ2-1; no reliable D call. The source is an adult who was a healthcare worker with PCR-confirmed SARS-CoV-2 infection or an uninfected control (not recorded which). The sample was whole blood, taken at baseline. The CDR3 nucleotides read TGTGCCAGCAGTTTGATGGAGCAGTTCTTC. Translation: CASSLMEQFF.